This TCR beta chain was documented in a study of blood T cell repertoires in COVID-19. On this clone: Other DNA sequences in this specimen translate into the identical CDR3.

The CDR3 runs 13 residues. Germline CDR1 and CDR2: LNHDA and SQIVND (reference sequence). V lost 3 bases and J lost 4, with 6 bases in between. TCRdb's table, derived via immunoSEQ multiplex PCR, lists solely in-frame clones and lacks some. Here the sample spans 220,000 or so clones, roughly 84% being singletons. Sequencing input: PBMCs or T cells enriched from blood (not recorded which). V and J are TRBV19 and TRBJ2-2; perhaps TRBD2 as D (6 bases). This TCR came from a middle-aged woman who had recovered from COVID-19. CDR3 nucleotide sequence: TGTGCCAGTAGTATCGGGGGCACCGGGGAGCTGTTTTTT. Translation gives CASSIGGTGELFF. The full variable domain, rest sourced from reference TRBV19 and TRBJ2-2, is DGGITQSPKYLFRKEGQNVTLSCEQNLNHDAMYWYRQDPGQGLRLIYYSQIVNDFQKGDIAEGYSVSREKKESFPLTVTSAQKNPTAFYLCASSIGGTGELFFGEGSRLTVL.